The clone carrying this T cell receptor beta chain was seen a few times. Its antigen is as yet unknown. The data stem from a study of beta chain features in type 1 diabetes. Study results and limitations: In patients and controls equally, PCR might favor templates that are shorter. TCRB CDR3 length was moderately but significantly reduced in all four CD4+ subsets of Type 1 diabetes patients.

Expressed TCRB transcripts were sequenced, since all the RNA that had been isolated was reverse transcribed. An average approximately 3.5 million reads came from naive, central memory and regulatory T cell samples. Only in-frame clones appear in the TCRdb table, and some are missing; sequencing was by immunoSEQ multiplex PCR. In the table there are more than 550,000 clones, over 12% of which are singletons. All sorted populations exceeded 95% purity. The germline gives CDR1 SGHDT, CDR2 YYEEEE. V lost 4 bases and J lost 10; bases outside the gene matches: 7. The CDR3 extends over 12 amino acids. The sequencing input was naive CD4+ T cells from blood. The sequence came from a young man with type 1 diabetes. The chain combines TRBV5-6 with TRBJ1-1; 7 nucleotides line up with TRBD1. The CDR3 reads CASSLTGNGAFF. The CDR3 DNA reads TGTGCCAGCAGCCTGACAGGGAACGGAGCTTTCTTT.